This passage covers 18 T cell receptor beta chains from one sample sequenced in a study of the immune and genomic landscape of osteosarcoma. This table comes from immunoSEQ multiplex PCR, and its TCRdb copy is limited to in-frame clones, with some not included. The table lists some 5,000 clones, 77% of them singletons, with roughly 6.5% in the top ten. Primary, local recurrence and metastasis osteosarcoma tumors were taken after treatment from poor-prognosis patients. Sequenced sample: osteosarcoma tumor tissue from the lung. These TCRs come from a human donor with osteosarcoma.

The rearrangement joins TRBV5-1 to TRBJ1-4; weak D call: TRBD1 (6 bases). The germline gives CDR1 SGHRS, CDR2 YFSETQ. Trimming removed 4 bases at V and 10 bases at J, with 14 bases between. This CDR3 is built from 13 residues. The CDR3 loop reads CASSPMEGGKLFF. The DNA of the CDR3 is TGCGCCAGCAGCCCGATGGAGGGGGGAAAACTGTTTTTT.

V and J are TRBV7-9 and TRBJ1-1; no definite D call. The CDR3 consists of 13 residues. Germline CDR1 SEHNR, CDR2 FQNEAQ (reference sequence). V was shortened by 5 bases and J by 1 base, with 8 bases between the two germline ends. The CDR3 DNA is TGTGCCAGCAGCCCTTGGCAGAACACTGAAGCTTTCTTT. Translated: CASSPWQNTEAFF.

The J gene is TRBJ2-1, the V gene TRBV9; 7 bases line up with TRBD1. Germline CDR1 reads SGDLS; CDR2 reads YYNGEE. The V and J ends lost 3 bases and 5 bases, in that order; junction bases with no gene match: 8. This CDR3 has 15 residues. CDR3 protein: CASSASGQTHNEQFF. The CDR3 DNA follows: TGTGCCAGCAGCGCCTCGGGACAGACACACAATGAGCAGTTCTTC. The full variable domain, rest sourced from reference TRBV9 and TRBJ2-1, is DSGVTQTPKHLITATGQRVTLRCSPRSGDLSVYWYQQSLDQGLQFLIQYYNGEERAKGNILERFSAQQFPDLHSELNLSSLELGDSALYFCASSASGQTHNEQFFGPGTRLTVL.

V and J are TRBV25-1 and TRBJ2-2; the match to TRBD2 covers 7 bases. After removal of 2 bases from V and 3 bases from J, the junction contained 3 bases not matched to a gene. This CDR3 region has 15 residues. CDR1 is MGHDK, CDR2 SYGVNS, per germline. Here the CDR3 DNA reads TGTGCCAGCAGTGAACTAGGGAGGGACACCGGGGAGCTGTTTTTT. It encodes CASSELGRDTGELFF.

The CDR3 nucleotides read TGTGCCAGCAGTGATCGGAGTACAGGGGGCGCAGATACGCAGTATTTT. It encodes CASSDRSTGGADTQYF. V is TRBV25-1 and J is TRBJ2-3, with 9 nucleotides matching TRBD1. There are 16 residues in the CDR3. The germline gives CDR1 MGHDK, CDR2 SYGVNS. Trimming at V came to 3 bases and at J to 4 bases, leaving 8 bases not matched to a gene.

The V gene is TRBV15, the J gene TRBJ1-5, with a possible D match to TRBD1 (5 bases). This CDR3 comprises 16 residues. V lost 1 base to trimming and J lost 6 bases, with 16 bases between them. Germline V lookup: CDR1 LNHNV, CDR2 YYDKDF (reference sequence). The CDR3 DNA is TGTGCCACCAGCAGAGCCCTTACTGGGGCTGGTCAGCCCCAGCATTTT. Translated: CATSRALTGAGQPQHF.

V and J are TRBV7-3 and TRBJ2-1, with D possibly TRBD2 on 7 matching bases. Germline CDR1 is SGHTA and CDR2 is FQGTGA. Trimming removed 2 bases at V and 4 bases at J, with 15 bases between. The CDR3 is made up of 16 amino acids. This CDR3 is CASSLRPAGHYNEQFF. CDR3 nucleotide sequence: TGTGCCAGCAGCTTACGCCCAGCGGGACATTACAATGAGCAGTTCTTC. Full variable domain (outside the CDR3, taken from reference TRBV7-3 and TRBJ2-1): GAGVSQTPSNKVTEKGKYVELRCDPISGHTALYWYRQSLGQGPEFLIYFQGTGAADDSGLPNDRFFAVRPEGSVSTLKIQRTERGDSAVYLCASSLRPAGHYNEQFFGPGTRLTVL.

J is TRBJ1-4 and V is TRBV5-1; D may be TRBD1 (5 bases). The CDR3 runs to 18 residues. Germline V CDR1 and CDR2: SGHRS, YFSETQ. V lost 0 bases and J lost 4, with 19 bases in between. CDR3 in DNA: TGCGCCAGCAGCTTGGGGGGGTCACTCCGGCGGGGTAATGAAAAACTGTTTTTT. Residues: CASSLGGSLRRGNEKLFF. Full variable domain (rest looked up from reference TRBV5-1 and TRBJ1-4): KAGVTQTPRYLIKTRGQQVTLSCSPISGHRSVSWYQQTPGQGLQFLFEYFSETQRNKGNFPGRFSGRQFSNSRSEMNVSTLELGDSALYLCASSLGGSLRRGNEKLFFGSGTQLSVL.

The chain joins TRBV9 to TRBJ2-3; 9 bases are a match to TRBD1. V lost 0 bases, J lost 7 bases, and 6 bases stayed unmatched. The CDR3 runs 15 residues. The germline V gene encodes CDR1 SGDLS and CDR2 YYNGEE. The CDR3 DNA reads as TGTGCCAGCAGCGTAGAAGGGACAGGGATTCATACGCAGTATTTT. Protein: CASSVEGTGIHTQYF.

A single count supports this clone. The gene calls are TRBV2 and TRBJ1-1, with TRBD1 matching over 10 bases. The length of the CDR3 is 14 residues. The V gene's germline CDR1 is SNHLY and CDR2 FYNNEI. V shed 6 bases and J 4 bases; nucleotides not matched to a gene: 5. This CDR3 is CASRRQGATTEAFF. CDR3 coding DNA: TGTGCCAGCAGGCGACAGGGGGCGACCACTGAAGCTTTCTTT.

This chain joins TRBV14 and TRBJ2-1; D may be TRBD2 (6 bases). The V end lost 3 bases, the J end lost 7 bases, and 22 bases lay between the germline ends. The CDR3 covers 17 residues. The germline CDR1 and CDR2 sequences are SGHDN and FVKESK. The CDR3 nucleotides read TGTGCCAGCAGCCATAAACCGGGACTCGAGGGTGGGAATGAGCAGTTCTTC. It translates to CASSHKPGLEGGNEQFF.

This chain joins TRBV5-1 and TRBJ2-1, with D perhaps TRBD2 (5 bases). The germline CDR1 and CDR2 sequences are SGHRS and YFSETQ. This CDR3 region has 13 residues. Trimming pared 4 bases from V and 6 bases from J, leaving 11 bases between. CDR3 residues: CASSTPGFNEQFF. In nucleotides, the CDR3 is TGCGCCAGCAGCACACCGGGGTTCAATGAGCAGTTCTTC.

V is TRBV27 and J is TRBJ2-1; the D is unclear. Per the germline V gene, CDR1 is MNHEY and CDR2 is SMNVEV (reference sequence). The CDR3 length is 13 residues. Trimming removed 0 bases from V and 6 bases from J, with 6 bases in between. Written as DNA, the CDR3 is TGTGCCAGCAGTTTATCCCATCGCAATGAGCAGTTCTTC. It encodes CASSLSHRNEQFF.

The rearrangement uses TRBV19 and TRBJ1-2; 7 nucleotides align to TRBD1. The CDR3 runs 14 residues. The germline V gene has CDR1 LNHDA and CDR2 SQIVND (reference sequence). Unmatched junction bases numbered 5, after V lost 3 bases and J lost 4 bases. CDR3 region: CASSILGQTYGYTF. The CDR3, as DNA: TGTGCCAGTAGTATTTTGGGACAGACCTATGGCTACACCTTC.

This clone was recorded a few times. The rearrangement links TRBV19 to TRBJ2-7; D remains unclear. Per the germline V gene, CDR1 is LNHDA and CDR2 is SQIVND (reference sequence). V was cut by 3 bases and J by 4 bases, with 16 bases left in between. CDR3 size: 15 residues. The CDR3 sequence is CASSMKGGPGYEQYF. CDR3 DNA: TGTGCCAGTAGTATGAAGGGCGGCCCTGGATACGAGCAGTACTTC.

The chain combines TRBV19 with TRBJ2-3, with TRBD1 matching 10 bases. Trimming removed 7 bases from V and 4 bases from J; junction bases left unmatched: 8. Germline values: CDR1 LNHDA, CDR2 SQIVND (reference sequence). The CDR3 spans 15 residues. The CDR3 loop is CASKRGQGIADTQYF. In DNA form, the CDR3 reads TGTGCCAGTAAGAGGGGACAGGGGATTGCAGATACGCAGTATTTT. Full variable domain (missing parts from reference TRBV19 and TRBJ2-3): DGGITQSPKYLFRKEGQNVTLSCEQNLNHDAMYWYRQDPGQGLRLIYYSQIVNDFQKGDIAEGYSVSREKKESFPLTVTSAQKNPTAFYLCASKRGQGIADTQYFGPGTRLTVL.

The chain's CDR3 is CAISVGTESTDTQYF. The CDR3 DNA reads as TGTGCCATCAGTGTTGGGACCGAGAGCACAGATACGCAGTATTTT. The chain joins TRBV10-3 to TRBJ2-3, with D tentatively TRBD1 or TRBD2 (5 bases each). There are 15 residues in the CDR3. Germline CDR1 ENHRY, CDR2 SYGVKD. V was cut by 4 bases and J by 0 bases, with 11 bases left in between.

The chain carries TRBV2 and TRBJ2-7, with 7 nucleotides matching TRBD2. Losses at the gene ends were 8 bases for V and 3 bases for J; bases not matched to a gene: 13. The length of the CDR3 is 15 residues. The V gene's germline CDR1 is SNHLY and CDR2 FYNNEI. Here the CDR3 DNA reads TGTGCCAGCGGCGGGGAGGGACTCTTAAGCTACGAGCAGTACTTC. Translation: CASGGEGLLSYEQYF.